What follows describes a single T cell receptor beta chain. The antigen is not known. The record originates from a study of cytomegalovirus exposure and HLA in healthy donors. Looking at the study overall: Of the donors genotyped, 398 in all, 80% to 85% fell in the Caucasian-associated ancestry cluster. Study-wide points: In an earlier analysis, about 87% or about 30%: the productive usage of most TCR beta V segments. Common viral pathogens were later found to be apparently linked to several of the most significant clusters.

V lost 3 bases, J lost 3 bases, and 15 bases lay in between. This CDR3 comprises 16 residues. Germline CDR1 and CDR2: SEHNR and FQNEAQ (reference sequence). The PCR ran on 60 Vbeta and 13 Jbeta primers. Per the original methods: Unique TCR beta chains numbered approximately 80 million in a later analysis, with roughly 10 million shared. Sequenced by immunoSEQ multiplex PCR; TCRdb stores in-frame clones only, minus some. V, J and clone size are those of that table, while D and trimming were read from the DNA. Of 150,000 or so clones in the sample, about three quarters are singletons; the top ten hold roughly 4.2%.

The sample comprised PBMCs. The receptor comes from a woman in her thirties or forties in good health and CMV-seronegative. This rearrangement joins TRBV7-9 to TRBJ1-5; D not resolved. The CDR3 coding sequence is TGTGCCAGCAGCTTTAGGACCGGGCGGGTCAATCAGCCCCAGCATTTT. As protein: CASSFRTGRVNQPQHF.